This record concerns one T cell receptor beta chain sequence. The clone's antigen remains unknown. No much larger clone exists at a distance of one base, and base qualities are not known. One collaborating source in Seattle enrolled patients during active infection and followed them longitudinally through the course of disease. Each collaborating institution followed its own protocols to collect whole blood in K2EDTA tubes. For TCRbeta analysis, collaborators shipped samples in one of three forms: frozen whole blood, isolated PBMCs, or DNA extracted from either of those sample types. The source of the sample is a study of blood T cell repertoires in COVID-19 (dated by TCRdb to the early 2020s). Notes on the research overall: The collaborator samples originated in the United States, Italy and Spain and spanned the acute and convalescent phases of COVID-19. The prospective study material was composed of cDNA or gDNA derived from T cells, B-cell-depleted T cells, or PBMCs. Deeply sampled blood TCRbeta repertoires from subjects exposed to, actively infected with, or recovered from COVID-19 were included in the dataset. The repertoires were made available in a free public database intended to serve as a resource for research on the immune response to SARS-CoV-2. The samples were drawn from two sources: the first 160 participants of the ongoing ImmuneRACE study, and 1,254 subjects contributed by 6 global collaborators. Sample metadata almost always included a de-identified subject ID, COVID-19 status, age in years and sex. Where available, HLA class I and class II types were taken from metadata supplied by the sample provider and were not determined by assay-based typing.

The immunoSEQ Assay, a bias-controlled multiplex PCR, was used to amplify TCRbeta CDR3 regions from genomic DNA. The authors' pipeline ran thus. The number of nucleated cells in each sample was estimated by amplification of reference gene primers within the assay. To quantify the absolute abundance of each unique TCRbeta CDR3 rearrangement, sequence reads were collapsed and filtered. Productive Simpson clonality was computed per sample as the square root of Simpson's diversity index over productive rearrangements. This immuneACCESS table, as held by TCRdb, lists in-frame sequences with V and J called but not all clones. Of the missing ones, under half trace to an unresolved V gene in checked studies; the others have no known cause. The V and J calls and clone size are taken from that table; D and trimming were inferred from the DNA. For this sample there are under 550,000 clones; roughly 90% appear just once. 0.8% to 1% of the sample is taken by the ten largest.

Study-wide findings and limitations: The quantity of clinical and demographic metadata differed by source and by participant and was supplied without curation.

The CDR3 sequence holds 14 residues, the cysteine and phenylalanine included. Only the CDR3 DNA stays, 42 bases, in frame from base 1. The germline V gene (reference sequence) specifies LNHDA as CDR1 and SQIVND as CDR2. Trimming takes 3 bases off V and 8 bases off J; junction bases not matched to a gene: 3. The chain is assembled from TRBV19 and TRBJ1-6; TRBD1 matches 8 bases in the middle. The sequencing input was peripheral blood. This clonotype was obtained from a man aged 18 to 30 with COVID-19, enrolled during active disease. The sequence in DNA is TGTGCCAGTAGTATCCAGGGGGCAGATTCACCCCTCCACTTT. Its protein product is CASSIQGADSPLHF.